This T cell receptor (beta chain) was identified during a study of CD8 T cells in Susac syndrome. Sequencing of TCR beta covered CD8+ and CD4+ T cells obtained from blood. Both CD4+ and CD8+ T cells were negatively isolated, and TEMRA cells underwent FACS enrichment. Random hexamers were used to reverse transcribe roughly 0.5 to 1 ug of RNA. immunoSEQ multiplex PCR amplified TCR beta CDR3 across 54 Vbeta, 13 Jbeta. TCRdb analysed the immunoSEQ multiplex PCR reads with MiXCR anew, one entry per CDR3 protein. The data show 110,000 or so distinct CDR3 sequences, around 90% seen once. Germline CDR1 and CDR2: LGHDT and YNNKEL (reference sequence). The CDR3 spans 15 residues. The V and J ends lost 0 bases and 4 bases respectively, with 12 bases between them.

This sequence originates from a human donor in good health. The rearrangement links TRBV3-1 to TRBJ1-1; D not resolved. The specimen was CD4+ T cells from PBMCs. CDR3 in DNA: TGTGCCAGCAGCCAAGATAACAGATGGATCACTGAAGCTTTCTTT. As protein: CASSQDNRWITEAFF.